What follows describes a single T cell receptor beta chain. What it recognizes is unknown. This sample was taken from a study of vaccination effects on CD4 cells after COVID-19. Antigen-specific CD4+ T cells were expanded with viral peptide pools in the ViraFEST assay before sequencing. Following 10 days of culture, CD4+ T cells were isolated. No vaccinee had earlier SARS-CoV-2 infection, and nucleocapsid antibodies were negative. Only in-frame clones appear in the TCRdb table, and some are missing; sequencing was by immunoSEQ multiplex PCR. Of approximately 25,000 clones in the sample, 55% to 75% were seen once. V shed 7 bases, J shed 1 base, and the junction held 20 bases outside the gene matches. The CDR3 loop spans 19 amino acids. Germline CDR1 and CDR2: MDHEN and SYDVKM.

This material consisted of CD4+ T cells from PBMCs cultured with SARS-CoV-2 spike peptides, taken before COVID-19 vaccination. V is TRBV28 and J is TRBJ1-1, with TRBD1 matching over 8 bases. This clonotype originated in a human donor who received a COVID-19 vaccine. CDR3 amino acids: CASTFGRGHRGWGNTEAFF. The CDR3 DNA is TGTGCCAGCACTTTCGGCAGGGGGCATCGGGGTTGGGGGAACACTGAAGCTTTCTTT.